This TCR beta chain emerged from a study of early T cells in non-severe SARS-CoV-2 infection. Turning to the study itself: Unsorted whole blood bulk RNA was sequenced, with unpaired chains.

This clonotype has at least ten counts. Antigen: not known. Individual cDNA molecules were tagged with unique molecular identifiers. MiXCR, applied by TCRdb to the 5' RACE reads, yields one record per CDR3 protein. This table holds tens of thousands of distinct CDR3 sequences, more than 3.5% found once. Germline V lookup: CDR1 GTSNPN, CDR2 SVGIG (reference sequence). With 5 bases removed from V and 4 bases from J, the gap between germline ends came to 7 bases. The CDR3 runs to 11 residues. Overall study findings and caveats: The study's VDJdb matching favored anti-spike CD8 responses and missed private and CD4 specificities.

This receptor was identified in an adult who was a healthcare worker with PCR-confirmed SARS-CoV-2 infection or an uninfected control (not recorded which). J is TRBJ2-3 and V is TRBV30, with D possibly being TRBD2 (6 bases). Sample: whole blood. CDR3 DNA: TGTGCCTGGGGGACTGCAGATACGCAGTATTTT. It translates to CAWGTADTQYF.